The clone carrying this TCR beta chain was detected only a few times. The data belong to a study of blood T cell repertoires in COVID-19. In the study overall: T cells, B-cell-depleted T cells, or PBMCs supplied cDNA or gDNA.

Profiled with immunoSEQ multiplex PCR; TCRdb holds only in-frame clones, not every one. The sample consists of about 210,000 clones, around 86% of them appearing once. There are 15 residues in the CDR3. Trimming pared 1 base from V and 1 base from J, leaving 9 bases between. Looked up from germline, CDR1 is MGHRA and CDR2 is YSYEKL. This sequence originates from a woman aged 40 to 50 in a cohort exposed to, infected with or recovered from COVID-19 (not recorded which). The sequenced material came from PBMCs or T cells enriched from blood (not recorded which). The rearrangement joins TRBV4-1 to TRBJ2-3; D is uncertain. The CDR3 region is CASSQGAKRTDTQYF. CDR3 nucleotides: TGCGCCAGCAGCCAAGGGGCCAAGCGCACAGATACGCAGTATTTT.